This T cell receptor beta chain was retrieved from a study of blood T cell repertoires in COVID-19. In the study overall: Sites in the United States, Italy and Spain provided acute and convalescent COVID-19 samples. PBMCs, B-cell-depleted T cells, or T cells were the source of the cDNA or gDNA that made up the material.

This clone was recorded a few times. V was trimmed by 5 bases and J by 7 bases, leaving 13 bases between them. The CDR3 contains 13 residues. The germline CDR1 and CDR2 sequences are SGHRS and YFSETQ. Original data processing: Estimation of nucleated cell counts was performed using reference gene primer amplification. Produced via immunoSEQ multiplex PCR; TCRdb's table is partial and in-frame only. That table gives V, J and clone size, and the DNA gave D and trimming. The top ten hold about 6% of the sample, which has some 64,000 clones, 60% to 80% seen once. This chain links TRBV5-1 with TRBJ2-1, with a possible D match to TRBD1 (6 bases). This sequence was found in a woman between 55 and 75 years old with acute or convalescent COVID-19. The sample taken for sequencing was peripheral blood. The CDR3 nucleotides read TGCGCCAGCAGATCCACAGGGAATAATGAGCAGTTCTTC. Translating it yields CASRSTGNNEQFF.